This entry describes one T cell receptor (beta chain). What it binds is unknown. The entry originates in a study of OX40 agonist ivuxolimab in advanced cancers. For the study at large: Patients received intravenous ivuxolimab every 2 weeks at 0.01 to 10 mg/kg. Study results and caveats: At 0.1 to 3.0 mg/kg, CD4+ and CD8+ blood T cells expanded clonally by week 6. Among the lowest levels of clonal expansion were found in partial responders at 0.1-3.0 mg/kg.

The assay was immunoSEQ multiplex PCR, and TCRdb's table has in-frame clones only and misses some. There are around 53,000 clones in the sample; 85% occur only once, and 20% lies in the top ten. V was pared by 8 bases and J by 2 bases, with 5 bases of the junction left unmatched. Germline-derived CDR1 and CDR2 are PRHDT and FYEKMQ (reference sequence). The CDR3 spans 13 residues. The sample was CD4+ or CD8+ T cells sorted from blood, taken in a trial of the OX40 agonist ivuxolimab. The TCR sequence derives from an adult with an advanced solid tumor such as melanoma, head and neck, liver or kidney cancer. The J gene is TRBJ1-2, the V gene TRBV13, with 7 nucleotides matching TRBD1. CDR3 protein: CASRGTANYGYTF. In nucleotides, the CDR3 is TGTGCCAGCCGCGGGACAGCCAACTATGGCTACACCTTC.